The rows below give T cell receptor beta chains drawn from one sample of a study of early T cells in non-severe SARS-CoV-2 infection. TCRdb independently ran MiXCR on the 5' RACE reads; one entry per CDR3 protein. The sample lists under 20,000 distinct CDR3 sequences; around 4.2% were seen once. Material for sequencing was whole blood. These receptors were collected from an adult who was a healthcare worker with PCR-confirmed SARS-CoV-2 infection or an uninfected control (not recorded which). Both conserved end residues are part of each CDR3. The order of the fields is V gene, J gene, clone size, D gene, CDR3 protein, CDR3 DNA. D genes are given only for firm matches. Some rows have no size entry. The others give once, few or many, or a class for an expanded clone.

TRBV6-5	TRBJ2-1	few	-	CASSYSGRDVPGESSYNEQFF	TGTGCCAGCAGTTACTCGGGCCGGGATGTTCCCGGGGAGAGCTCCTACAATGAGCAGTTCTTC
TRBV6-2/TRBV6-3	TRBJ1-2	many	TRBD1	CASSSTGTGNYGYTF	TGTGCCAGCAGTTCGACCGGGACAGGGAACTATGGCTACACCTTC
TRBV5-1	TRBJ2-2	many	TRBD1	CASSWTHTGAGELFF	TGCGCCAGCAGCTGGACCCATACAGGGGCCGGGGAGCTGTTTTTT
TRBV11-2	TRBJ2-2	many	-	CASSFLGRGDTGELFF	TGTGCCAGCAGCTTCCTTGGGAGGGGGGACACCGGGGAGCTGTTTTTT
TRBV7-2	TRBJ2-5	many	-	CASSTLRATAETQYF	TGTGCCAGCAGCACTTTAAGGGCCACGGCGGAGACCCAGTACTTC
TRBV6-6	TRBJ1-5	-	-	CASSHYRDQPQHF	TGTGCCAGCAGCCATTACAGGGATCAGCCCCAGCATTTT
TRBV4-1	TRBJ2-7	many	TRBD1	CASSHPDRASYEQYF	TGCGCCAGCAGCCATCCTGACAGGGCAAGCTACGAGCAGTACTTC
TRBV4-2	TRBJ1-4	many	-	CASSPDTNNEKLFF	TGTGCCAGCAGTCCCGACACCAATAATGAAAAACTGTTTTTT
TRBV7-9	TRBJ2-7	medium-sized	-	CASSLSYYGSAYEQYF	TGTGCCAGCAGCTTATCGTACTATGGGTCTGCCTACGAGCAGTACTTC
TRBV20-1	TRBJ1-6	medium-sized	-	CSARRGEGTYNSPLHF	TGCAGTGCTAGGAGAGGGGAGGGGACCTATAATTCACCCCTCCACTTT
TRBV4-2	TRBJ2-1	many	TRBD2	CASSQARASGGRNEQFF	TGTGCCAGCAGCCAAGCTCGCGCTAGCGGGGGGCGCAATGAGCAGTTCTTC
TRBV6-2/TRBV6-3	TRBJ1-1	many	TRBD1	CASSSRDRVTEAFF	TGTGCCAGCAGCAGCCGGGACAGGGTGACTGAAGCTTTCTTT
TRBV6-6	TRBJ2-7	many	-	CASSYHRDNYEQYF	TGTGCCAGCAGTTACCACCGGGACAACTACGAGCAGTACTTC
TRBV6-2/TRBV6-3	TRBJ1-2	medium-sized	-	CASSYIPQGRDGYTF	TGTGCCAGCAGTTACATCCCACAGGGAAGGGATGGCTACACCTTC
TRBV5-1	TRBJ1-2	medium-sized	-	CASSLEGNYGYTF	TGCGCCAGCAGCTTGGAGGGGAACTATGGCTACACCTTC
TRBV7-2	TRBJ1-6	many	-	CASSFEGVYTSNSPLHF	TGTGCCAGCAGTTTCGAGGGGGTTTATACGAGTAATTCACCCCTCCACTTT
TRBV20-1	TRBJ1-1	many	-	CSAAGHYTEAFF	TGCAGTGCGGCGGGACATTACACTGAAGCTTTCTTT
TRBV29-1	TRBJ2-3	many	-	CSVEVGTAQNTQYF	TGCAGCGTTGAAGTCGGGACCGCACAGAATACGCAGTATTTT
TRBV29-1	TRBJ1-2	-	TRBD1	CSVEDTTGKDYTF	TGCAGCGTTGAAGACACGACAGGGAAAGACTACACCTTC
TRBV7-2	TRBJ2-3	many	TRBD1	CASSLGQGWADTQYF	TGTGCCAGCAGCTTAGGACAGGGTTGGGCTGATACGCAGTATTTT
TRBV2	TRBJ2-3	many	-	CASTRGESTDTQYF	TGTGCCAGCACCCGAGGGGAAAGCACAGATACGCAGTATTTT
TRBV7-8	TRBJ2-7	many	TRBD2	CASRKSSSGYEQYF	TGTGCCAGCCGGAAATCCTCTAGCGGCTACGAGCAGTACTTC
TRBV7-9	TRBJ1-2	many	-	CASSSHRVLDAHGYTF	TGTGCCAGCAGCTCACACAGGGTTCTGGATGCTCATGGCTACACCTTC
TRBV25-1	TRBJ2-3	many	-	CASSETGSTDTQYF	TGTGCCAGCAGTGAAACAGGAAGCACAGATACGCAGTATTTT
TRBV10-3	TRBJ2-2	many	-	CAISERAGPGELFF	TGTGCCATCAGTGAGCGGGCAGGCCCCGGGGAGCTGTTTTTT
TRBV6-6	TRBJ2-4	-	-	CASGKGDKNIQYF	TGTGCCAGCGGAAAGGGGGACAAAAACATTCAGTACTTC
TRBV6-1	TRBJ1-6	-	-	CASDEDGTPPSPLHF	TGTGCCAGTGACGAAGACGGGACCCCCCCATCACCCCTCCACTTT
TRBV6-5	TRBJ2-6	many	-	CASSYTGSSGANVLTF	TGTGCCAGCAGTTATACGGGTTCTTCTGGGGCCAACGTCCTGACTTTC
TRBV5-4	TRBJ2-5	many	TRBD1	CASSIKDRVETQYF	TGTGCCAGCAGCATTAAAGACAGGGTGGAGACCCAGTACTTC
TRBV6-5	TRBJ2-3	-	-	CASTRAGPTDTQYF	TGTGCCAGCACGAGGGCGGGACCCACAGATACGCAGTATTTT
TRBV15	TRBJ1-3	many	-	CATSDRRVVNTIYF	TGTGCCACCAGCGACCGAAGGGTAGTAAACACCATATATTTT
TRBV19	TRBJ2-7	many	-	CASSSTGGRSEQYF	TGTGCCAGTAGTTCGACAGGCGGCCGCTCCGAGCAGTACTTC
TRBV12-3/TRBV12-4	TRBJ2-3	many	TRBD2	CASRSGLAASTDTQYF	TGTGCCAGCAGGTCAGGTCTAGCGGCAAGCACAGATACGCAGTATTTT
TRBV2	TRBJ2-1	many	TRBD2	CASSVLAGEPNEQFF	TGTGCCAGCAGCGTACTAGCGGGGGAGCCCAATGAGCAGTTCTTC
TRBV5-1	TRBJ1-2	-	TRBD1	CTSSLTGQGLTDGYTF	TGCACCAGCAGCTTGACCGGACAGGGACTAACAGATGGCTACACCTTC
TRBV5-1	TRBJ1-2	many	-	CASSLVTANYGYTF	TGCGCCAGCAGCTTGGTTACAGCGAACTATGGCTACACCTTC
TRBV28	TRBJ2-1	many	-	CASFTPFGVKSSYNEQFF	TGTGCCAGTTTCACCCCGTTCGGGGTCAAAAGCTCCTACAATGAGCAGTTCTTC
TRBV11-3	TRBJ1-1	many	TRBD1	CASSLQGASMAFF	TGTGCCAGCAGCTTACAGGGGGCGAGTATGGCTTTCTTT
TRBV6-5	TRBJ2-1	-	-	CASRRVTFATQAPNEQFF	TGTGCCAGCAGGCGGGTAACCTTTGCGACTCAAGCCCCGAATGAGCAGTTCTTC
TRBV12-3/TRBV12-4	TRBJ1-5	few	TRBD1	CASRDRVSNQPQHF	TGTGCCAGCAGAGACAGGGTTAGCAATCAGCCCCAGCATTTT